The 17 T cell receptor beta chains reported below all come from one sample, sequenced in a study of spatial heterogeneity in lung cancer. Whole-study results and caveats: In tumors, expanded intratumoral alpha and beta TCR counts tracked mutation counts.

TCRdb processed the 5' RACE reads anew with MiXCR; each CDR3 protein has one entry. The sample contains roughly 1,800 distinct CDR3 sequences, about 8.9% of which appear only once. Time point: sample taken at primary tumor resection. Antigens of these TCRs are unknown. Sample: lung tumor tissue, taken at surgery. The source of these receptors is a female donor with early-stage non-small cell lung cancer.

This clonotype counts as medium-sized. Here the CDR3 DNA reads TGTGCCAGCAGCTTAGCCGGGGGCAGAGATACGCAGTATTTT. This encodes CASSLAGGRDTQYF. This chain joins TRBV7-2 and TRBJ2-3; the D gene could be TRBD1 or TRBD2 (6 bases each). This CDR3 region has 14 residues. Trimming left V 0 bases short and J 5 bases short, with 9 bases between. The germline CDR1 and CDR2 sequences are SGHTA and FQGNSA.

This clonotype is medium-sized. The chain uses TRBV2 and TRBJ2-3, with TRBD1 identical over 8 bases. The V segment lost 4 bases and the J segment 4 bases; nucleotides outside the gene matches: 7. CDR3 length: 15 residues. In germline, CDR1 is SNHLY, CDR2 FYNNEI. CDR3 region: CASSVRQGIADTQYF. As DNA, the CDR3 is TGTGCCAGCAGTGTGAGACAGGGGATCGCAGATACGCAGTATTTT.

In its sample, this clonotype is medium-sized (0.01 to 0.1%). The chain employs TRBV5-1 and TRBJ1-2; D perhaps matches TRBD1 (5 bases). CDR1 SGHRS and CDR2 YFSETQ come from the germline V gene. Trimming shortened V by 3 bases and J by 8 bases, and 11 bases separated the two germline ends. This CDR3 has 12 residues. The CDR3 sequence: CASSSPGKGYTF. The CDR3 DNA sequence: TGCGCCAGCAGCTCACCAGGGAAAGGCTACACCTTC.

This clonotype qualifies as large. The V call is TRBV4-3, the J call TRBJ2-6, with TRBD1 matching 8 bases. V dropped 0 bases and J dropped 2; count of bases not matched to a gene: 6. Germline V gene sequence: CDR1 LGHNA, CDR2 YSLEER. The CDR3 length is 18 residues. The chain's CDR3 is CASSQEAMDRAGANVLTF. The DNA for the CDR3 is TGCGCCAGCAGCCAAGAGGCGATGGACAGGGCTGGGGCCAACGTCCTGACTTTC.

In this sample, this clonotype is medium-sized. The V gene is TRBV20-1, the J gene TRBJ1-4; TRBD1 might be the D (6 bases). CDR3 length equals 13 residues. Germline loops: CDR1 DFQATT, CDR2 SNEGSKA (reference sequence). Trimming shortened V by 4 bases and J by 7 bases, and 13 bases separated the two germline ends. The CDR3 region has the DNA TGCAGTGCTAAGCCAGGGGCGGGTGAAAAACTGTTTTTT. It codes for CSAKPGAGEKLFF.

This clonotype was seen a few times. This chain links TRBV19 with TRBJ2-5; no firm D call. Germline V gives CDR1 LNHDA, CDR2 SQIVND (reference sequence). This CDR3 comprises 10 residues. DNA of the CDR3: TGTGCTTCCGGGCGGGAGACCCAGTACTTC. Translating it yields CASGRETQYF.

In this sample, this clonotype is medium-sized. The rearrangement joins TRBV20-1 to TRBJ2-3; tentatively, D is TRBD2 (6 bases). Germline V lookup: CDR1 DFQATT, CDR2 SNEGSKA (reference sequence). V was shortened by 5 bases and J by 2 bases, with 17 bases between the two germline ends. CDR3 length: 15 amino acids. The CDR3 is CSAPSIGSYTDTQYF. CDR3 nucleotide sequence: TGCAGTGCTCCATCTATCGGGAGTTACACAGATACGCAGTATTTT.

In this sample, this clonotype is medium-sized. The chain uses TRBV7-3 and TRBJ2-7; no clear D. The CDR3 is made up of 13 amino acids. V lost 4 bases and J 6 bases, leaving 13 bases between the germline ends. Germline loops: CDR1 SGHTA, CDR2 FQGTGA. The CDR3 region is CASSSNPGGEQYF. Here the CDR3 DNA reads TGTGCCAGCAGCTCGAATCCGGGCGGCGAGCAGTACTTC.

The chain recombines TRBV11-2 with TRBJ2-5, with a possible D match to TRBD2 (5 bases). The CDR3 covers 15 residues. CDR1 is SGHAT, CDR2 FQNNGV, per germline. Trimming shortened V by 1 base and J by 2 bases, and 11 bases separated the two germline ends. The CDR3 loop reads CASSLAPGIQETQYF. The CDR3 DNA sequence: TGTGCCAGCAGCTTAGCTCCCGGGATACAAGAGACCCAGTACTTC. Full variable domain (missing parts from reference TRBV11-2 and TRBJ2-5): EAGVAQSPRYKIIEKRQSVAFWCNPISGHATLYWYQQILGQGPKLLIQFQNNGVVDDSQLPKDRFSAERLKGVDSTLKIQPAKLEDSAVYLCASSLAPGIQETQYFGPGTRLLVL.

The chain employs TRBV20-1 and TRBJ1-6; 9 positions agree with TRBD1. The V gene's germline CDR1 is DFQATT and CDR2 SNEGSKA (reference sequence). With 3 bases clipped from V and 9 bases from J, the junction kept 6 bases outside the gene matches. This CDR3 region has 14 residues. Here the CDR3 reads CSASPGTGSSPLHF. Written as DNA, the CDR3 is TGCAGTGCTAGCCCCGGGACAGGGAGTTCACCCCTCCACTTT.

By sample fraction, this clonotype is medium-sized (0.01 to 0.1%). The J gene is TRBJ2-1, the V gene TRBV6-5, with 11 bases lining up with TRBD1. Losses at the gene ends were 6 bases for V and 4 bases for J; bases not matched to a gene: 5. The germline V gene has CDR1 MNHEY and CDR2 SVGAGI. CDR3 size: 15 residues. The CDR3 loop is CASRKGQGVYNEQFF. As DNA, the CDR3 is TGTGCCAGCAGGAAGGGACAGGGGGTTTACAATGAGCAGTTCTTC.

By share, this clonotype counts as medium-sized (0.01 to 0.1%). The chain employs TRBV5-6 and TRBJ1-1; no reliable D call. V dropped 0 bases and J dropped 9 bases, with 12 bases sitting between them. The CDR3 is 13 residues long. Germline V gene data show CDR1 as SGHDT and CDR2 as YYEEEE. The CDR3 region has the DNA TGTGCCAGCAGCTTGGTTTCAGGCGCTAAAGCTTTCTTT. This gives the protein CASSLVSGAKAFF. Full variable domain (outside the CDR3, taken from reference TRBV5-6 and TRBJ1-1): DAGVTQSPTHLIKTRGQQVTLRCSPKSGHDTVSWYQQALGQGPQFIFQYYEEEERQRGNFPDRFSGHQFPNYSSELNVNALLLGDSALYLCASSLVSGAKAFFGQGTRLTVV.

The chain is built from TRBV5-6 and TRBJ1-1, with 8 bases lining up with TRBD1. The CDR3 extends over 13 amino acids. The germline V gene encodes CDR1 SGHDT and CDR2 YYEEEE. V was pared by 3 bases and J by 5 bases, with 3 bases of the junction left unmatched. The DNA for the CDR3 is TGTGCCAGCAGCTCCGGACAGGGAACTGAAGCTTTCTTT. Translated, it gives CASSSGQGTEAFF. Full variable domain (missing parts from reference TRBV5-6 and TRBJ1-1): DAGVTQSPTHLIKTRGQQVTLRCSPKSGHDTVSWYQQALGQGPQFIFQYYEEEERQRGNFPDRFSGHQFPNYSSELNVNALLLGDSALYLCASSSGQGTEAFFGQGTRLTVV.

This clonotype is judged medium-sized (0.01 to 0.1%). The chain recombines TRBV20-1 with TRBJ1-3; D possibly corresponds to TRBD1 (6 bases). Germline-derived CDR1 and CDR2 are DFQATT and SNEGSKA (reference sequence). The CDR3 has 14 amino acids. Deletions cut 6 bases from V and 0 bases from J, with 12 bases between. The CDR3 bases are TGCAGTGCCCCGGAGGGGGGCTCTGGAAACACCATATATTTT. Protein: CSAPEGGSGNTIYF.

By share, this clonotype counts as medium-sized (0.01 to 0.1%). V is TRBV10-2 and J is TRBJ2-5, with D possibly matching TRBD1 (5 bases). The V gene lost 5 bases and the J gene lost 3 bases, with 10 bases spanning the gap. Germline values: CDR1 WSHSY, CDR2 SAAADI. The CDR3 runs 13 residues. This CDR3 reads CASSSTAKETQYF. The DNA for the CDR3 is TGCGCCAGCAGTTCGACAGCAAAAGAGACCCAGTACTTC.

By share of the sample, this clonotype is medium-sized (0.01 to 0.1%). V gene TRBV10-2 combines with J gene TRBJ1-4, with D hard to call. In germline, CDR1 is WSHSY, CDR2 SAAADI. CDR3 size: 15 residues. Trimming took off 2 bases at V and 4 bases at J, with 11 bases between the two ends. Here the CDR3 reads CASSEPPSGNEKLFF. The CDR3, as DNA: TGCGCCAGCAGTGAGCCCCCCTCCGGTAATGAAAAACTGTTTTTT.

This clonotype is termed medium-sized. J is TRBJ1-1 and V is TRBV28; D is possibly TRBD1 (5 bases). Trimming took off 8 bases at V and 0 bases at J, with 13 bases between the two ends. The CDR3 spans 14 residues. Germline V gives CDR1 MDHEN, CDR2 SYDVKM. CDR3 region: CASWAPGMNTEAFF. In nucleotides, the CDR3 is TGTGCCAGCTGGGCCCCAGGGATGAACACTGAAGCTTTCTTT.